This TCR beta chain emerged from a study of cytomegalovirus exposure and HLA in healthy donors. For the study at large: The study's early data release held about 85 million unique TCRs from HLA-typed donors.

This clone has just a few counts. No antigen is known for it. PCR was performed using 60 Vbeta and 13 Jbeta primers. Produced via immunoSEQ multiplex PCR; TCRdb's table is partial and in-frame only. Of 210,000 or so clones in the sample, 65% to 90% were seen once. Broader study findings: In vitro data verified a few CMV-associated chains as specific for CMV antigens. Sequencing depth roughly uniform across donors was assumed in presence/absence analyses. Prior analysis indicated that the majority of TCR beta V segments exhibited productivity approximately 90% or approximately 30% of the time.

With 3 bases removed from V and 3 bases from J, the gap between germline ends came to 8 bases. Germline V gene lookup returns CDR1 SEHNR and CDR2 FQNEAQ (reference sequence). The CDR3 runs 13 residues. The chain couples TRBV7-9 to TRBJ1-2; perhaps TRBD1 as D (5 bases). The sample consisted of PBMCs. The sequence was obtained from a girl aged 5-17 years in good health and CMV-seronegative. The CDR3 DNA follows: TGTGCCAGCAGCTTTTTAGGGGACTATGGCTACACCTTC. This encodes CASSFLGDYGYTF. Full variable domain (remainder filled in from reference TRBV7-9 and TRBJ1-2): DTGVSQNPRHKITKRGQNVTFRCDPISEHNRLYWYRQTLGQGPEFLTYFQNEAQLEKSRLLSDRFSAERPKGSFSTLEIQRTEQGDSAMYLCASSFLGDYGYTFGSGTRLTVV.